The 15 T cell receptor beta chains below were found in one sample sequenced in a study of shared clonotypes between healthy human individuals. Method: immunoSEQ multiplex PCR; TCRdb's copy keeps in-frame clones and lacks some. The table includes approximately 980,000 clones, roughly 72% detected once. Sequenced: memory CD4+ T cells sorted from blood. Subset meaning: CD45RA-negative fraction. The receptors originated from a man in his late teens or twenties in good health.

V and J are TRBV10-3 and TRBJ2-1; TRBD2 matches at 13 bases. The CDR3 consists of 15 residues. Germline V gives CDR1 ENHRY, CDR2 SYGVKD. The ends lost 4 bases at V and 10 bases at J; junction bases unmatched: 7. This CDR3 is CAISGGTSGIKEQFF. The CDR3 coding sequence is TGTGCCATCAGTGGCGGGACTAGCGGGATAAAGGAGCAGTTCTTC.

Concerning this clone: This same CDR3 is encoded by further DNA sequences in the sample. The chain links TRBV29-1 to TRBJ1-2; 8 bases match TRBD1. Germline V gives CDR1 SQVTM, CDR2 ANQGSEA. The CDR3 runs to 12 residues. J was trimmed by 5 bases and V by 7 bases; bases with no gene match: 6. CDR3 in amino acids: CSAGTGGYGYTF. For the CDR3, the DNA is TGCAGCGCCGGGACAGGTGGTTATGGCTACACCTTC.

The V and J genes are TRBV4-3 and TRBJ2-2, with 7 bases that match TRBD2. The CDR3 totals 13 residues. Germline V gene data show CDR1 as LGHNA and CDR2 as YSLEER. The trim removed 3 bases at V and 6 bases at J, leaving 1 base unmatched. CDR3 DNA: TGCGCCAGCAGCCACGGACTAGCCGGGGAGCTGTTTTTT. It translates to CASSHGLAGELFF.

The V gene is TRBV5-8, the J gene TRBJ2-2; D is uncertain. Trimming left V 0 bases short and J 0 bases short, with 9 bases between. The CDR3 loop spans 16 amino acids. The germline gives CDR1 SGHTS, CDR2 YDEGEE. CDR3 DNA sequence: TGTGCCAGCAGCTTGGGCGTAGATACGAACACCGGGGAGCTGTTTTTT. This gives the protein CASSLGVDTNTGELFF.

The rearrangement links TRBV10-3 to TRBJ1-2; the D is unclear. Germline CDR1 is ENHRY and CDR2 is SYGVKD. The V end lost 0 bases, the J end lost 7 bases, and 12 bases lay between the germline ends. This CDR3 is 14 amino acids long. The CDR3 DNA follows: TGTGCCATCAGTGAGTCGACGGTATGGGCTGGCTACACCTTC. Protein product: CAISESTVWAGYTF.

This rearrangement joins TRBV7-8 to TRBJ1-6; 8 bases match TRBD1. Germline trimming cut 1 base from V and 8 bases from J; bases unmatched to any gene: 10. Germline values: CDR1 SGHVS, CDR2 FQNEAQ. The length of the CDR3 is 17 residues. The CDR3 loop is CASSLGIGGQGYSPLHF. The CDR3 nucleotides are TGTGCCAGCAGCTTAGGTATCGGAGGACAGGGTTATTCACCCCTCCACTTT.

The chain is built from TRBV5-1 and TRBJ1-6, with D perhaps matching TRBD1 (5 bases). This CDR3 is built from 17 residues. The germline V and J ends were trimmed by 4 bases and 0 bases, with 14 bases remaining between them. Germline V lookup: CDR1 SGHRS, CDR2 YFSETQ. The CDR3 sequence: CASSTGDLSSYNSPLHF. Written as DNA, the CDR3 is TGCGCCAGCAGCACGGGGGACTTAAGCTCCTATAATTCACCCCTCCACTTT. Combining the CDR3 with reference TRBV5-1 and TRBJ1-6 gives the whole variable domain KAGVTQTPRYLIKTRGQQVTLSCSPISGHRSVSWYQQTPGQGLQFLFEYFSETQRNKGNFPGRFSGRQFSNSRSEMNVSTLELGDSALYLCASSTGDLSSYNSPLHFGNGTRLTVT.

This clone has only one observation. V usage is TRBV30 and J usage is TRBJ2-1; 14 bases fit TRBD2. This CDR3 comprises 19 residues. Germline V gives CDR1 GTSNPN, CDR2 SVGIG (reference sequence). Here the CDR3 reads CAVIKKGTSGSTHHGEQFF. The DNA of the CDR3 is TGTGCGGTGATAAAAAAAGGGACTAGCGGGAGCACACACCACGGTGAGCAGTTCTTC.

This clone was observed a handful of times. The V call is TRBV18, the J call TRBJ1-3; D is perhaps TRBD1 (5 bases). Germline CDR1 and CDR2: KGHSH and LQKENI. CDR3 length: 16 amino acids. The V end lost 3 bases, the J end lost 4 bases, and 16 bases lay between the germline ends. The CDR3 spells CASSPGIRVEGNTIYF. DNA of the CDR3: TGTGCCAGCTCACCGGGAATCAGGGTGGAAGGAAACACCATATATTTT. Based on the CDR3 plus reference TRBV18 and TRBJ1-3, the full variable domain is NAGVMQNPRHLVRRRGQEARLRCSPMKGHSHVYWYRQLPEEGLKFMVYLQKENIIDESGMPKERFSAEFPKEGPSILRIQQVVRGDSAAYFCASSPGIRVEGNTIYFGEGSWLTVV.

This chain links TRBV5-5 with TRBJ1-1; 7 bases align to TRBD1. Germline CDR1 reads SGHKS; CDR2 reads YYEKEE (reference sequence). This CDR3 region has 16 residues. Trimming removed 2 bases from V and 1 base from J; junction bases left unmatched: 8. CDR3 sequence: CASSFMGQLTNTEAFF. In DNA, the CDR3 is TGTGCCAGCAGCTTCATGGGACAGTTAACGAACACTGAAGCTTTCTTT. Together with reference TRBV5-5 and TRBJ1-1, the CDR3 gives the full variable domain: DAGVTQSPTHLIKTRGQQVTLRCSPISGHKSVSWYQQVLGQGPQFIFQYYEKEERGRGNFPDRFSARQFPNYSSELNVNALLLGDSALYLCASSFMGQLTNTEAFFGQGTRLTVV.

This clone was seen ten or more times. This rearrangement joins TRBV28 to TRBJ1-5; D uncertain. Per germline, CDR1 MDHEN and CDR2 SYDVKM. The CDR3 has 14 amino acids. V was pared by 2 bases and J by 5 bases, with 10 bases between. The CDR3 region is CASSLTGGDQPQHF. Written as DNA, the CDR3 is TGTGCCAGCAGTTTAACGGGAGGCGATCAGCCCCAGCATTTT.

A word on this clone: At the DNA level, this CDR3 is encoded by other sequences in the same sample as well. The rearrangement joins TRBV7-2 to TRBJ1-2; D possibly corresponds to TRBD1 (5 bases). V was clipped by 2 bases and J by 4 bases, with 8 bases between them. Germline V lookup: CDR1 SGHTA, CDR2 FQGNSA. This CDR3 region has 13 residues. CDR3 coding DNA: TGTGCCAGCAGCTTACAGGGTAGCTATGGCTACACCTTC. Protein product: CASSLQGSYGYTF. The variable domain in full, completed from reference TRBV7-2 and TRBJ1-2, reads GAGVSQSPSNKVTEKGKDVELRCDPISGHTALYWYRQSLGQGLEFLIYFQGNSAPDKSGLPSDRFSAERTGGSVSTLTIQRTQQEDSAVYLCASSLQGSYGYTFGSGTRLTVV.

The V and J genes are TRBV2 and TRBJ2-5; 8 bases fit TRBD1. The CDR3 covers 15 residues. Trimming took 3 bases from V and 1 from J; bases not matched to a gene: 4. Germline assignment: CDR1 SNHLY and CDR2 FYNNEI. In nucleotides, the CDR3 is TGTGCCAGCAGTGATAGGCAGGGGGCCCAAGAGACCCAGTACTTC. Translating it yields CASSDRQGAQETQYF.

The chain combines TRBV30 with TRBJ2-5; D is unclear. V was pared by 3 bases and J by 5 bases, with 16 bases between. The CDR3 contains 14 residues. The germline V gene has CDR1 GTSNPN and CDR2 SVGIG (reference sequence). The CDR3 loop reads CAWSPGLVGETQYF. DNA of the CDR3: TGTGCCTGGAGCCCCGGTCTGGTCGGGGAGACCCAGTACTTC.

V usage is TRBV6-6 and J usage is TRBJ1-1; D remains ambiguous. CDR1 is MNHNY and CDR2 is SVGAGI in the germline V gene (reference sequence). The CDR3 spans 15 residues. The V end was cut by 0 bases, the J end by 1 base, with 9 bases between. CDR3 bases: TGTGCCAGCAGTTACTCACTTACGTGGAACACTGAAGCTTTCTTT. The encoded protein is CASSYSLTWNTEAFF.